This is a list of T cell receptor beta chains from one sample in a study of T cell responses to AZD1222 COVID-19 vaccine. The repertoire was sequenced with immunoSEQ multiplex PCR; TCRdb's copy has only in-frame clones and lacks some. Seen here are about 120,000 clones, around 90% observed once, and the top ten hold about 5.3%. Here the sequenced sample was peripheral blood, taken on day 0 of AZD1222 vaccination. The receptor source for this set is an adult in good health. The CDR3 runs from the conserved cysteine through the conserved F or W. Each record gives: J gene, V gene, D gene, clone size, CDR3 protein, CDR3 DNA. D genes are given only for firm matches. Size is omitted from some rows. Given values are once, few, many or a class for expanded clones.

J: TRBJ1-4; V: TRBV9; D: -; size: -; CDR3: CASSASGTENEKLFF; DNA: TGTGCCAGCAGCGCATCCGGGACGGAGAATGAAAAACTGTTTTTT
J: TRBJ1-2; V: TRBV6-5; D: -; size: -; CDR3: CASSYLTLGAVEGYTF; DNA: TGTGCCAGCAGTTACCTTACGCTCGGGGCGGTGGAGGGCTACACCTTC
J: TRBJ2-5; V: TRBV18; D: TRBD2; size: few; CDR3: CASSPSGERWYF; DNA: TGTGCCAGCTCGCCTAGCGGGGAAAGGTGGTACTTC
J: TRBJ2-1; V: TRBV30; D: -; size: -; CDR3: CAWSVHSRNEQFF; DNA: TGTGCCTGGAGTGTACACTCGCGGAATGAGCAGTTCTTC
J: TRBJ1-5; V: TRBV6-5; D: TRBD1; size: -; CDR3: CASSYPGQGSNQPQHF; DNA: TGTGCCAGCAGTTATCCGGGACAGGGGAGCAATCAGCCCCAGCATTTT
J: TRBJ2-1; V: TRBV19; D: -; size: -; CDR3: CASSISGTNDNEQFF; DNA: TGTGCCAGTAGTATCTCCGGGACCAACGACAATGAGCAGTTCTTC
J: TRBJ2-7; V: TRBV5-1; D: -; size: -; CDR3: CASSLELLGEQYF; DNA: TGCGCCAGCAGCTTGGAACTTTTGGGCGAGCAGTACTTC
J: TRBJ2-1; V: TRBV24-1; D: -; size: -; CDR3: CATSDLGTVNEQFF; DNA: TGTGCCACCAGTGATCTAGGGACGGTCAATGAGCAGTTCTTC
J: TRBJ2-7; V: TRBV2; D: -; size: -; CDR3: CASKGGAGEQYF; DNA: TGTGCCAGCAAGGGGGGGGCAGGCGAGCAGTACTTC
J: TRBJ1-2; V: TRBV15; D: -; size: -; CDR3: CATSRDRVNYGYTF; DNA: TGTGCCACCAGCAGAGATCGGGTTAACTATGGCTACACCTTC
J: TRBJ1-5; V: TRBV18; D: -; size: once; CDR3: CASSPGLSNQPQHF; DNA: TGTGCCAGCTCACCAGGACTGAGCAATCAGCCCCAGCATTTT
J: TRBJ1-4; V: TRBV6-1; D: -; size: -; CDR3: CASSEAVIYEKLFF; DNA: TGTGCCAGCAGTGAAGCCGTGATTTACGAAAAACTGTTTTTT
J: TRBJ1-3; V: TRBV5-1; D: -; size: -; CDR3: CASSWGSPDSGNTIYF; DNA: TGCGCCAGCAGCTGGGGGAGTCCGGACTCTGGAAACACCATATATTTT
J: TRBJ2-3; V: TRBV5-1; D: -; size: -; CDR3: CASRPLSTDTQYF; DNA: TGCGCCAGCAGACCCCTCAGCACAGATACGCAGTATTTT
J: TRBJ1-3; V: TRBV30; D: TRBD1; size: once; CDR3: CAWGSGQGAGNTIYF; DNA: TGTGCCTGGGGGTCTGGACAGGGGGCCGGAAACACCATATATTTT
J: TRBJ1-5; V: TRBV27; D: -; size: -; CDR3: CASSLTHAGRQPQHF; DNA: TGTGCCAGCAGTTTAACTCATGCAGGACGGCAGCCCCAGCATTTT
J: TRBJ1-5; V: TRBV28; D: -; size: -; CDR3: CASSHSGTGNNQPQHF; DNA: TGTGCCAGCAGTCATTCCGGGACGGGGAACAATCAGCCCCAGCATTTT
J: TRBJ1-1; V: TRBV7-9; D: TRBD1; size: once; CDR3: CASRGPQGVVNTEAFF; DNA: TGTGCCAGCAGAGGGCCTCAGGGGGTTGTGAACACTGAAGCTTTCTTT
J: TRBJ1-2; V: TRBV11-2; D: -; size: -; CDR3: CASSLDSPQGRLYGYTF; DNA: TGTGCCAGCAGCTTAGATTCCCCGCAGGGTCGCCTCTATGGCTACACCTTC
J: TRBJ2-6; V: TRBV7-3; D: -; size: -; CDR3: CASSLYGSANVLTF; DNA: TGTGCCAGCAGCTTATATGGTTCGGCCAACGTCCTGACTTTC
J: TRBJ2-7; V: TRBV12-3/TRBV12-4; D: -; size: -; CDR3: CASSLALYEQYF; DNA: TGTGCCAGCAGTTTAGCCCTCTACGAGCAGTACTTC
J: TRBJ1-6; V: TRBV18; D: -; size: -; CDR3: CASSPPSARNSPLHF; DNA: TGTGCCAGCTCACCTCCGAGCGCACGTAATTCACCCCTCCACTTT